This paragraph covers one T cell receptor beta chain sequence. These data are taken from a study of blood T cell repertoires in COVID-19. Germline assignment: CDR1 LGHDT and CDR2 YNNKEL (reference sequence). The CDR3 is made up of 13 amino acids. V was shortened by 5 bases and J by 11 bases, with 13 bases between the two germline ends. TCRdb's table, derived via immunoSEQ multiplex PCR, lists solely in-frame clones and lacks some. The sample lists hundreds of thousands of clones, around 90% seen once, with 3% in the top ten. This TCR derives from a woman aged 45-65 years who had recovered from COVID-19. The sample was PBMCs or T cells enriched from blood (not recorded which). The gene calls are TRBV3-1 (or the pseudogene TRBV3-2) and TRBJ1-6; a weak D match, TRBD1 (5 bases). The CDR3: CASSSRGITPLHF. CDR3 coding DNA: TGTGCCAGCAGCTCGCGGGGGATCACACCCCTCCACTTT.